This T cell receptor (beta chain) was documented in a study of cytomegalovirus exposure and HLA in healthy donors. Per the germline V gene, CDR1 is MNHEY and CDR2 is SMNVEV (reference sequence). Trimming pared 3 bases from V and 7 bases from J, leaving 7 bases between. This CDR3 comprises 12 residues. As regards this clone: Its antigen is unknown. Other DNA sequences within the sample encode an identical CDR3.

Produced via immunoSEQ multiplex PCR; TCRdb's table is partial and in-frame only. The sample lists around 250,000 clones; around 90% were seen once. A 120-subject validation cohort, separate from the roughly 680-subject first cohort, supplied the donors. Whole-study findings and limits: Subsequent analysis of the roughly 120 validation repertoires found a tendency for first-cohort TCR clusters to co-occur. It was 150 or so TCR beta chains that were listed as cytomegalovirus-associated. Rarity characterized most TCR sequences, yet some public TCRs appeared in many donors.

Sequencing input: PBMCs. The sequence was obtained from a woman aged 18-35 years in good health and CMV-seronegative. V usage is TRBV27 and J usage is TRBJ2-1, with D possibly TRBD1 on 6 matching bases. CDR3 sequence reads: CASSLRGNEQFF. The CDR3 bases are TGTGCCAGCAGTTTGAGGGGGAATGAGCAGTTCTTC.